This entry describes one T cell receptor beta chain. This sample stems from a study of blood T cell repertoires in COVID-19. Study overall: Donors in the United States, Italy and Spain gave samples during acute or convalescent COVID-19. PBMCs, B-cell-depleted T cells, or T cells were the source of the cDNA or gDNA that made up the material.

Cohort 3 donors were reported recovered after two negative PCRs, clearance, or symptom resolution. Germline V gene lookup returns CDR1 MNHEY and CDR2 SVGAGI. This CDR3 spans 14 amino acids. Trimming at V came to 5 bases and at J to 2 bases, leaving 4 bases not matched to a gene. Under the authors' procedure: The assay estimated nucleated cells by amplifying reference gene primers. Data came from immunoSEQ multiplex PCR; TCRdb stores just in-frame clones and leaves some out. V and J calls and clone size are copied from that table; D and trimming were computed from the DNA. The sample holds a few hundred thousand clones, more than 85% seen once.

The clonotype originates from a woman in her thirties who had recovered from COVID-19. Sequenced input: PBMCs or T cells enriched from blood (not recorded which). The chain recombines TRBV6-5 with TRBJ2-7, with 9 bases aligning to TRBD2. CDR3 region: CASSPSGITYEQYF. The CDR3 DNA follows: TGTGCCAGCAGTCCTAGCGGGATCACCTACGAGCAGTACTTC.